This T cell receptor (beta chain) derives from a study of blood T cell repertoires in COVID-19. Across the study: Sources were T cells, B-cell-depleted T cells, or PBMCs; the material itself was cDNA or gDNA.

In the authors' workflow: Amplification of reference gene primers provided the estimated nucleated cell counts. Assay: immunoSEQ multiplex PCR; the TCRdb copy retains only in-frame clones and omits some. V, J and clone size are those of that table, while D and trimming were read from the DNA. The sample has 210,000 or so clones, roughly 85% seen once. Trimming took 8 bases from V and 5 from J, leaving 9 bases between them. Germline CDR1 is MDHEN and CDR2 is SYDVKM. The length of the CDR3 is 11 residues. This clone was picked up one time. In Cohort 3, a recovered donor had either two negative PCRs, clearance, or symptom resolution.

Sequencing was carried out using PBMCs or T cells enriched from blood (not recorded which). This sequence joins TRBV28 and TRBJ1-2; tentatively, D is TRBD1 (6 bases). This clonotype originated in a man aged 25-45 years who had recovered from COVID-19. The chain's CDR3 is CASLGGYGYTF. Written as DNA, the CDR3 is TGTGCCAGCCTAGGGGGATATGGCTACACCTTC.